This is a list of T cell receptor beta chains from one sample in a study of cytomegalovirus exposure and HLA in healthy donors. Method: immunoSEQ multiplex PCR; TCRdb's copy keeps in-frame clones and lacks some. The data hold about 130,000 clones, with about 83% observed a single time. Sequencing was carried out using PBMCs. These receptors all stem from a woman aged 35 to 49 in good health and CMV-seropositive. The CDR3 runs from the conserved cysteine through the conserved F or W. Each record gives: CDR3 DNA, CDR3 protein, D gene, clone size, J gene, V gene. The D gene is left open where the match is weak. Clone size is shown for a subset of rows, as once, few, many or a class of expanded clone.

cdr3_nt: TGTGCCAGCAGCTTATATGTTAGTTGTACAGGTAAGGACAGGGGCTATGGCTACACCTTC; cdr3_aa: CASSLYVSCTGKDRGYGYTF; d_call: TRBD1; clone_size: .; j_call: TRBJ1-2; v_call: TRBV11-3
cdr3_nt: TGTGCCAGCAGTGAACGTCTAGGATATAGCAGTCAGCCCCAGCATTTT; cdr3_aa: CASSERLGYSSQPQHF; d_call: .; clone_size: .; j_call: TRBJ1-5; v_call: TRBV6-1
cdr3_nt: TGTGCCAGCACCCGACAGGGGGTGTTCTACACCTTC; cdr3_aa: CASTRQGVFYTF; d_call: TRBD1; clone_size: .; j_call: TRBJ1-2; v_call: TRBV7-9
cdr3_nt: TGCGCCAGCAGCCCGATATTAGCGGGAGGGCCTTATGGGGAGCTGTTTTTT; cdr3_aa: CASSPILAGGPYGELFF; d_call: TRBD2; clone_size: once; j_call: TRBJ2-2; v_call: TRBV4-3
cdr3_nt: TGTGCCAGCAGCGGCTTCTCCGGGACTGCAATCTACGAGCAGTACTTC; cdr3_aa: CASSGFSGTAIYEQYF; d_call: .; clone_size: .; j_call: TRBJ2-7; v_call: TRBV28
cdr3_nt: TGTGCCAGCAGCTTGCTCCATCTAGCGAGGACAGATACGCAGTATTTT; cdr3_aa: CASSLLHLARTDTQYF; d_call: .; clone_size: .; j_call: TRBJ2-3; v_call: TRBV5-6
cdr3_nt: TGTGCCAGCAGTGAATTCCCCCCACTCTACGAGCAGTACTTC; cdr3_aa: CASSEFPPLYEQYF; d_call: .; clone_size: .; j_call: TRBJ2-7; v_call: TRBV2
cdr3_nt: TGTGCCAGCAGCCAAGATGCTAGCGGCCGTTCGGAGACCCAGTACTTC; cdr3_aa: CASSQDASGRSETQYF; d_call: TRBD2; clone_size: .; j_call: TRBJ2-5; v_call: TRBV4-2
cdr3_nt: TGTGCCAGCAGCCCGAAGGGACAGAAGGTCTTCTATGGCTACACCTTC; cdr3_aa: CASSPKGQKVFYGYTF; d_call: TRBD1; clone_size: .; j_call: TRBJ1-2; v_call: TRBV7-9
cdr3_nt: TGTGCCAGCAGTTTACAACGCGGGACTAATGAAAAACTGTTTTTT; cdr3_aa: CASSLQRGTNEKLFF; d_call: .; clone_size: .; j_call: TRBJ1-4; v_call: TRBV28
cdr3_nt: TGTGCCAGCAGTTCCTTAGCGGGAGGGTATGGTGAGCAGTTCTTC; cdr3_aa: CASSSLAGGYGEQFF; d_call: TRBD2; clone_size: .; j_call: TRBJ2-1; v_call: TRBV2
cdr3_nt: TGTGCCAGCAGGAACCCTCTAGGGAGGGCGAGGGGCTACACCTTC; cdr3_aa: CASRNPLGRARGYTF; d_call: .; clone_size: .; j_call: TRBJ1-2; v_call: TRBV28
cdr3_nt: TGTGCCAGCAGTTTCTCCGGCAATCAGCCCCAGCATTTT; cdr3_aa: CASSFSGNQPQHF; d_call: .; clone_size: once; j_call: TRBJ1-5; v_call: TRBV27
cdr3_nt: TGCGCCAGCAGTGAGGACAGGGGTTTGAACACTGAAGCTTTCTTT; cdr3_aa: CASSEDRGLNTEAFF; d_call: TRBD1; clone_size: .; j_call: TRBJ1-1; v_call: TRBV10-1
cdr3_nt: TGTGCCAGCAGTGGCTCCACTAGCGCACCCTACGAGCAGTACTTC; cdr3_aa: CASSGSTSAPYEQYF; d_call: TRBD2; clone_size: .; j_call: TRBJ2-7; v_call: TRBV2
cdr3_nt: TGTGCCAGCAGCTCCGACCGTAGCAGAGCAACTAATGAAAAACTGTTTTTT; cdr3_aa: CASSSDRSRATNEKLFF; d_call: .; clone_size: few; j_call: TRBJ1-4; v_call: TRBV7-2
cdr3_nt: TGTGCCAGCAGCTACAATAGCGGGAGCAATGAGCAGTTCTTC; cdr3_aa: CASSYNSGSNEQFF; d_call: TRBD2; clone_size: .; j_call: TRBJ2-1; v_call: TRBV7-2
cdr3_nt: TGTGCCAGCAGCATTGGGACAGGGGAAACAGATACGCAGTATTTT; cdr3_aa: CASSIGTGETDTQYF; d_call: TRBD1; clone_size: .; j_call: TRBJ2-3; v_call: TRBV7-9
cdr3_nt: TGCGCCAGCAGGGTTCAGCAAGAGACCCAGTACTTC; cdr3_aa: CASRVQQETQYF; d_call: .; clone_size: .; j_call: TRBJ2-5; v_call: TRBV5-1
cdr3_nt: TGTGCCAGCAGCCAAGTGATGGGAGGGCCCTCGGGCTACAATGAGCAGTTCTTC; cdr3_aa: CASSQVMGGPSGYNEQFF; d_call: TRBD2; clone_size: .; j_call: TRBJ2-1; v_call: TRBV7-9
cdr3_nt: TGTGCCAGCAGTTACGGGACTAGCGATGGGGGAAAGACCCAGTACTTC; cdr3_aa: CASSYGTSDGGKTQYF; d_call: TRBD2; clone_size: once; j_call: TRBJ2-5; v_call: TRBV28
cdr3_nt: TGTGCTAGCAGCTTAGGGGCGGGAGTAGGGAATGAGCAGTTCTTC; cdr3_aa: CASSLGAGVGNEQFF; d_call: TRBD2; clone_size: .; j_call: TRBJ2-1; v_call: TRBV7-7
cdr3_nt: TGCGCCAGCAGTGAGGGACAGACCTACAATGAGCAGTTCTTC; cdr3_aa: CASSEGQTYNEQFF; d_call: .; clone_size: .; j_call: TRBJ2-1; v_call: TRBV10-2
cdr3_nt: TGTGCCAGCAGCCCCATGGAGCTCCAGTTCTTC; cdr3_aa: CASSPMELQFF; d_call: .; clone_size: .; j_call: TRBJ2-1; v_call: TRBV7-9
cdr3_nt: TGTGCCAGCAGCTTCTATCTAGCAGACAATGAGCAGTTCTTC; cdr3_aa: CASSFYLADNEQFF; d_call: .; clone_size: .; j_call: TRBJ2-1; v_call: TRBV11-3
cdr3_nt: TGTGCCAGCAGTTTATCTGCGGAGACTGAAGCTTTCTTT; cdr3_aa: CASSLSAETEAFF; d_call: .; clone_size: .; j_call: TRBJ1-1; v_call: TRBV27
cdr3_nt: TGTGCCAGTAGTATGGACAGGGGACTTACCGGGGAGCTGTTTTTT; cdr3_aa: CASSMDRGLTGELFF; d_call: TRBD1; clone_size: .; j_call: TRBJ2-2; v_call: TRBV19
cdr3_nt: TGTGCCAGCAGTTTATCGGACAGCATACCACAAGAGACCCAGTACTTC; cdr3_aa: CASSLSDSIPQETQYF; d_call: .; clone_size: .; j_call: TRBJ2-5; v_call: TRBV28
cdr3_nt: TGCGCCAGCAGGAGGACTAGCGGACTCTTGGAGACCCAGTACTTC; cdr3_aa: CASRRTSGLLETQYF; d_call: TRBD2; clone_size: few; j_call: TRBJ2-5; v_call: TRBV10-2
cdr3_nt: TGTGCCAGCAGCTCTCCGACAGGGTCGTATAATTCACCCCTCCACTTT; cdr3_aa: CASSSPTGSYNSPLHF; d_call: TRBD1; clone_size: .; j_call: TRBJ1-6; v_call: TRBV7-2
cdr3_nt: TGTGCCAGCAGCTTAATAGCGGCCTCCTCCTACAATGAGCAGTTCTTC; cdr3_aa: CASSLIAASSYNEQFF; d_call: .; clone_size: .; j_call: TRBJ2-1; v_call: TRBV7-3
cdr3_nt: TGTGCCAGCAGTTACTCCCGGACAGGGGGGGGTTATGGCTACACCTTC; cdr3_aa: CASSYSRTGGGYGYTF; d_call: TRBD1; clone_size: .; j_call: TRBJ1-2; v_call: TRBV6-5
cdr3_nt: TGTGCCAGTAGGGGGACAGCGTATAGCAATCAGCCCCAGCATTTT; cdr3_aa: CASRGTAYSNQPQHF; d_call: TRBD1; clone_size: .; j_call: TRBJ1-5; v_call: TRBV19
cdr3_nt: TGCGCCAGCAGCCAAGATGGAGGTAGCGTGAGCACAGATACGCAGTATTTT; cdr3_aa: CASSQDGGSVSTDTQYF; d_call: .; clone_size: .; j_call: TRBJ2-3; v_call: TRBV4-1
cdr3_nt: TGTGCCAGCAGCTTAGTTCAGGGACAGTACTACGAGCAGTACTTC; cdr3_aa: CASSLVQGQYYEQYF; d_call: TRBD1; clone_size: .; j_call: TRBJ2-7; v_call: TRBV7-2
cdr3_nt: TGCGCCAGCAGCTTCCCGGGACAGCTCAACGAGCAGTACTTC; cdr3_aa: CASSFPGQLNEQYF; d_call: TRBD1; clone_size: few; j_call: TRBJ2-7; v_call: TRBV5-1
cdr3_nt: TGTGCCAGCAGCGTAAGTTCGTGGAGCTATGGCTACACCTTC; cdr3_aa: CASSVSSWSYGYTF; d_call: .; clone_size: .; j_call: TRBJ1-2; v_call: TRBV9
cdr3_nt: TGTGCAGGGCAGGGCACCTCTGGGGCCAACGTCCTGACTTTC; cdr3_aa: CAGQGTSGANVLTF; d_call: .; clone_size: .; j_call: TRBJ2-6; v_call: TRBV7-2
cdr3_nt: TGCGCCAGCAGCTTGCGGGGGGACGAAGCTAACTATGGCTACACCTTC; cdr3_aa: CASSLRGDEANYGYTF; d_call: .; clone_size: few; j_call: TRBJ1-2; v_call: TRBV5-1
cdr3_nt: TGTGCCTGGAGTAAGACAGGGGCGTCCTACAATGAGCAGTTCTTC; cdr3_aa: CAWSKTGASYNEQFF; d_call: TRBD1; clone_size: .; j_call: TRBJ2-1; v_call: TRBV30
cdr3_nt: TGTGCCAGCAGTCCCGACGGGAACTATGGCTACACCTTC; cdr3_aa: CASSPDGNYGYTF; d_call: .; clone_size: .; j_call: TRBJ1-2; v_call: TRBV7-3
cdr3_nt: TGCGCCAGCAGCTTCCCGGGACAGGGTTACTTC; cdr3_aa: CASSFPGQGYF; d_call: TRBD1; clone_size: few; j_call: TRBJ2-5; v_call: TRBV5-1
cdr3_nt: TGTGCCAGCAGTGAGGCTGGAGGGTTCCATTTTCAGTACTTC; cdr3_aa: CASSEAGGFHFQYF; d_call: .; clone_size: .; j_call: TRBJ2-7; v_call: TRBV2
cdr3_nt: TGCGCCAGCAGCCCCGGGCTGGGGGCGTATGGCTACACCTTC; cdr3_aa: CASSPGLGAYGYTF; d_call: .; clone_size: .; j_call: TRBJ1-2; v_call: TRBV5-1
cdr3_nt: TGTGCCAGCAGAGTAGCGGCAACCTACAATGAGCAGTTCTTC; cdr3_aa: CASRVAATYNEQFF; d_call: .; clone_size: few; j_call: TRBJ2-1; v_call: TRBV7-2
cdr3_nt: TGTGCCAGCAGAACGCAGGGGGCGCATTCTCAGCCCCAGCATTTT; cdr3_aa: CASRTQGAHSQPQHF; d_call: TRBD1; clone_size: .; j_call: TRBJ1-5; v_call: TRBV28
cdr3_nt: TGTGCCTATGGGACTAGCCCTGCGGCAGATACGCAGTATTTT; cdr3_aa: CAYGTSPAADTQYF; d_call: TRBD2; clone_size: once; j_call: TRBJ2-3; v_call: TRBV30
cdr3_nt: TGCGCCAGCCGACAGGGGCCCAACTATGGCTACACCTTC; cdr3_aa: CASRQGPNYGYTF; d_call: TRBD1; clone_size: .; j_call: TRBJ1-2; v_call: TRBV5-1
cdr3_nt: TGTGCCAGCAGTTTATTAGGAGGGAGCCAGCATTTT; cdr3_aa: CASSLLGGSQHF; d_call: .; clone_size: .; j_call: TRBJ1-5; v_call: TRBV28
cdr3_nt: TGTGCCAGCAGCTTAGTGAGAATCTACAATGAGCAGTTCTTC; cdr3_aa: CASSLVRIYNEQFF; d_call: .; clone_size: once; j_call: TRBJ2-1; v_call: TRBV5-8
cdr3_nt: TGTGCCAGCAGCTTAAGTGGGCTAGCGGCGCTACGTAGCACAGATACGCAGTATTTT; cdr3_aa: CASSLSGLAALRSTDTQYF; d_call: TRBD2; clone_size: few; j_call: TRBJ2-3; v_call: TRBV13
cdr3_nt: TGTGCCAGCAGTAAACACGGACAGGGGCTCGAGCAGTACTTC; cdr3_aa: CASSKHGQGLEQYF; d_call: TRBD1; clone_size: .; j_call: TRBJ2-7; v_call: TRBV6-6
cdr3_nt: TGTGCCATCCATGCTAGCGGGAGGGGAGGGGACAATGAGCAGTTCTTC; cdr3_aa: CAIHASGRGGDNEQFF; d_call: TRBD2; clone_size: .; j_call: TRBJ2-1; v_call: TRBV10-3